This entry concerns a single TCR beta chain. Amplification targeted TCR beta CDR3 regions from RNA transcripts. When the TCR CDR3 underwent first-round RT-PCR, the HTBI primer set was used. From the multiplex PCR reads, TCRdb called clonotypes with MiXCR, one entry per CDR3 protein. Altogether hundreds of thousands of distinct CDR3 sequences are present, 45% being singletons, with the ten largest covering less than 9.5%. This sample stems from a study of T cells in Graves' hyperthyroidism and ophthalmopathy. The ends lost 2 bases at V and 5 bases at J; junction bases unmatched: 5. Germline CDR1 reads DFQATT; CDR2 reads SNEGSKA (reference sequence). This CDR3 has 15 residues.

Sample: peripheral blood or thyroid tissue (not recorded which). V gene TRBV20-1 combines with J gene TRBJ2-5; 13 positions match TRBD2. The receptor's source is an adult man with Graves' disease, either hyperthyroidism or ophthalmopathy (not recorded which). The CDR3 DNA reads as TGCAGTGCTAGACAGGGACTAGCGGGGCTGGAGACCCAGTACTTC. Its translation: CSARQGLAGLETQYF.